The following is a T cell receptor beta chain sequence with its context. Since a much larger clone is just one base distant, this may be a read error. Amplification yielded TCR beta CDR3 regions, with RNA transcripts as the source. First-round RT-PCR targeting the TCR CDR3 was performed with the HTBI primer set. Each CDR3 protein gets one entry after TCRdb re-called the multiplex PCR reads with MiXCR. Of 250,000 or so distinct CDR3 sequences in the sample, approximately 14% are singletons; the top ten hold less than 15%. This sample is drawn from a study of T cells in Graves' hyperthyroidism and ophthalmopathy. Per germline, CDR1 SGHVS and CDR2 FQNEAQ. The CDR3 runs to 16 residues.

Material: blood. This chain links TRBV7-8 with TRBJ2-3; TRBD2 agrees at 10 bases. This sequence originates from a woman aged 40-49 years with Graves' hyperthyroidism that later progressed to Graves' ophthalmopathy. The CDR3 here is CASSPTSGRARDMQYF. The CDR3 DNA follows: TGTGCCAGCAGCCCCACCAGCGGGAGGGCCAGGGATATGCAGTATTTT.